Each of the 13 T cell receptor beta chains below was sequenced from the same sample in a study of molecular identifiers for immune sequencing clone quantification (dated by TCRdb to between 2017 and 2018). The method was PCR. TCRdb names NextSeq 500 as the instrument used. Clones were called with MiXCR by TCRdb after fastp trimmed the public reads at Q25, and only in-frame beta chains were retained. Each entry is one CDR3 protein sequence, shown with its most common DNA and genes. This sample gives some 590,000 distinct CDR3 sequences in total; roughly 27% of them show up just once. 0.78% of the sample lies in the top ten. What was sequenced was naive CD8+ T cells from blood, with Jurkat cell RNA spiked in. The cell subset or site tag for this specimen amounts to: FACS-sorted CD8+CD4-CCR7+CD45RA+ naive T cells. All receptors come from a human donor in good health. Some libraries in this study had Jurkat cell RNA spiked in.

Concerning this clonotype: A much larger clone lies one base from this, so it may be a read error. The CDR3 ends on some other residue instead of the conserved phenylalanine or tryptophan, so this is likely a read error. The V and J genes are TRBV30 and TRBJ1-1; possible D gene TRBD1, 6 bases. Per the germline V gene, CDR1 is GTSNPN and CDR2 is SVGIG (reference sequence). The CDR3 sequence is 12 residues long. The V end lost 0 bases, the J end lost 8 bases, and 10 bases lay between the germline ends. The CDR3 is CAWSVQGREAFS. CDR3 DNA sequence: TGTGCCTGGAGTGTACAGGGCAGAGAAGCTTTCTCT.

This clonotype was recorded once. Possible read error: a much larger clone is one base away. The rearrangement uses TRBV27 and TRBJ2-3; 11 positions match TRBD2. J lost 1 base, V lost 3 bases, and 6 bases had no gene match. CDR1 is MNHEY, CDR2 SMNVEV, per germline (reference sequence). CDR3 length: 17 amino acids. The CDR3 spells CASSFPGLAGCTDTQYF. The CDR3 DNA reads as TGTGCCAGCAGTTTCCCAGGACTAGCGGGTTGCACAGATACGCAGTATTTT.

There are many counts of this clonotype. The V call is TRBV5-4, the J call TRBJ2-3; the match to TRBD1 covers 9 bases. The CDR3 spans 15 residues. Per the germline V gene, CDR1 is SGHNT and CDR2 is YYREEE (reference sequence). V dropped 5 bases and J dropped 4; count of bases not matched to a gene: 8. CDR3 sequence (DNA): TGTGCCAGCAGGACCACAGGGGGCGGCGCAGATACGCAGTATTTT. This sequence encodes CASRTTGGGADTQYF. Complete variable domain (other parts from reference TRBV5-4 and TRBJ2-3): ETGVTQSPTHLIKTRGQQVTLRCSSQSGHNTVSWYQQALGQGPQFIFQYYREEENGRGNFPPRFSGLQFPNYSSELNVNALELDDSALYLCASRTTGGGADTQYFGPGTRLTVL.

The table lists this clonotype with a few counts. The rearrangement uses TRBV11-2 and TRBJ1-5; a possible D gene is TRBD1 (6 bases). The V gene's germline CDR1 is SGHAT and CDR2 FQNNGV. The CDR3 is 16 residues long. Deletions cut 4 bases from V and 7 bases from J, with 20 bases between. This CDR3 reads CASSSPIGQNYQPQHF. Written as DNA, the CDR3 is TGTGCCAGCAGCTCACCTATTGGACAGAATTACCAGCCCCAGCATTTT.

This clonotype occurred a few times. The rearrangement joins TRBV19 to TRBJ2-2, with TRBD1 matching over 7 bases. The V gene's germline CDR1 is LNHDA and CDR2 SQIVND (reference sequence). V shed 6 bases and J 2 bases; nucleotides not matched to a gene: 3. The CDR3 is 14 amino acids. This CDR3 is CASRGTDNTGELFF. The CDR3 nucleotides are TGTGCCAGTAGGGGGACAGATAACACCGGGGAGCTGTTTTTT.

This clonotype was seen many times. V usage is TRBV19 and J usage is TRBJ2-3; no definite D call. Per germline, CDR1 LNHDA and CDR2 SQIVND (reference sequence). The CDR3 runs 16 residues. Trimming left V 5 bases short and J 0 bases short, with 15 bases between. The CDR3 region is CASSFSGDPSTDTQYF. The CDR3 DNA follows: TGTGCCAGTAGTTTCTCAGGTGACCCTAGCACAGATACGCAGTATTTT. The variable domain in full, with the rest retrieved from reference TRBV19 and TRBJ2-3, is DGGITQSPKYLFRKEGQNVTLSCEQNLNHDAMYWYRQDPGQGLRLIYYSQIVNDFQKGDIAEGYSVSREKKESFPLTVTSAQKNPTAFYLCASSFSGDPSTDTQYFGPGTRLTVL.

This clonotype turned up a few times. This chain uses TRBV2 with TRBJ2-7; D ambiguous. The CDR3 covers 11 residues. Trimming shortened V by 2 bases and J by 5 bases, and 4 bases separated the two germline ends. Germline V lookup: CDR1 SNHLY, CDR2 FYNNEI. CDR3 residues: CASSELHEQYF. In DNA, the CDR3 is TGTGCCAGCAGTGAACTCCACGAGCAGTACTTC.

As to this clonotype: A much larger clone is a single base away; this may be a read error. This is likely a read error, given that the CDR3 carries no conserved phenylalanine or tryptophan at its end. V is TRBV7-2 and J is TRBJ2-3, with TRBD2 identical over 8 bases. CDR3 size: 14 residues. J lost 4 bases, V lost 4 bases, and 4 bases had no gene match. In germline, CDR1 is SGHTA, CDR2 FQGNSA. In DNA form, the CDR3 reads TGTGCCAGCAGCTGGGGACTAGTAGCAGATACGCAGTATTCT. Translation gives CASSWGLVADTQYS.

Notes on this clonotype: A junction boundary mismatches the germline segment, possibly from a read error. The V and J genes are TRBV4-3 and TRBJ2-1; 8 bases fit TRBD2. The tail of the sequence fits TRBJ2-7 better, so the J call may be wrong. From germline, CDR1 is LGHNA and CDR2 YSLEER. The CDR3 is made up of 15 amino acids. The CDR3 protein is CASRQERGGGYEQYF. CDR3 nucleotide sequence: TGCGCCAGCCGCCAAGAACGGGGGGGCGGGTACGAGCAGTACTTC.

This clonotype showed up many times. V gene TRBV7-9 combines with J gene TRBJ2-5; 8 bases agree with TRBD1. The CDR3 extends over 15 amino acids. CDR1 is SEHNR and CDR2 is FQNEAQ in the germline V gene (reference sequence). With V trimmed by 2 bases and J by 5 bases, 7 bases remained unmatched. CDR3 sequence (DNA): TGTGCCAGCAGCTTATCTTGGGGACAGGCGGAGACCCAGTACTTC. The encoded protein is CASSLSWGQAETQYF.

This clonotype was counted between two and nine times. Here the CDR3 DNA reads TGTGCCAGTAGCTGGGGGGGCCGGGGCAATCAGCCCCAGCATTTT. Its protein product is CASSWGGRGNQPQHF. The chain couples TRBV19 to TRBJ1-5; possibly TRBD1 for D (6 bases). Trimming stripped 6 bases from V and 2 bases from J, with 14 bases between. The germline V gene encodes CDR1 LNHDA and CDR2 SQIVND (reference sequence). This CDR3 spans 15 amino acids.

As concerns this clonotype: This could be a read error, since a much larger clone is one nucleotide away. The genes are TRBV7-9 and TRBJ2-5, with D uncertain. V lost 6 bases to trimming and J lost 1 base, with 15 bases between them. Germline V lookup: CDR1 SEHNR, CDR2 FQNEAQ (reference sequence). The CDR3 consists of 15 residues. CDR3 bases: TGTGCCAGCAGGCCACCCCCGGGCTTCCAAGAGACCCAGTACTTC. Encoded protein: CASRPPPGFQETQYF.

There are many counts of this clonotype. The V call is TRBV29-1, the J call TRBJ1-1; no clear D gene. Germline values: CDR1 SQVTM, CDR2 ANQGSEA. This CDR3 comprises 11 residues. Trimming removed 3 bases from V and 0 bases from J, with 2 bases in between. The DNA of the CDR3 is TGCAGCGTTGAGTTGAACACTGAAGCTTTCTTT. It yields the protein CSVELNTEAFF.